These T cell receptor beta chains were read from a single sample in a study of T cell responses to AZD1222 COVID-19 vaccine. Assay: immunoSEQ multiplex PCR; the TCRdb copy retains only in-frame clones and omits some. Counted here are 80,000 to 100,000 clones, 70% to 90% occurring once; the ten biggest clones make up 12%. This material consisted of peripheral blood, taken 28 days after the second AZD1222 dose. Receptor source: an adult who received the AZD1222 COVID-19 vaccine. Both conserved end residues are part of each CDR3. D genes are given only for firm matches. The listing skips clone size in some rows; elsewhere it reads once, few, many or a size class.

D: NA; V: TRBV6-5; size: NA; J: TRBJ1-6; CDR3: CATRDLESPLHF; DNA: TGTGCCACTAGGGATCTTGAATCACCCCTCCACTTT
D: NA; V: TRBV18; size: NA; J: TRBJ1-1; CDR3: CASSPEGLSEAFF; DNA: TGTGCCAGCTCACCAGAGGGGCTCTCTGAAGCTTTCTTT
D: NA; V: TRBV7-8; size: NA; J: TRBJ1-4; CDR3: CASSSYRAGTNEKLFF; DNA: TGTGCCAGCAGCTCGTACAGGGCCGGAACTAATGAAAAACTGTTTTTT
D: NA; V: TRBV3-1/TRBV3-2; size: NA; J: TRBJ1-4; CDR3: CASSQHVGVGEKLFF; DNA: TGTGCCAGCAGCCAACACGTAGGGGTAGGGGAAAAACTGTTTTTT
D: TRBD1; V: TRBV6-5; size: NA; J: TRBJ1-2; CDR3: CASSPRTGIGYTF; DNA: TGTGCCAGCAGCCCCCGGACAGGGATTGGCTACACCTTC
D: NA; V: TRBV6-5; size: NA; J: TRBJ1-5; CDR3: CASSYRQAEQPQHF; DNA: TGTGCCAGCAGTTACCGACAGGCTGAACAGCCCCAGCATTTT
D: NA; V: TRBV4-1; size: NA; J: TRBJ1-3; CDR3: CASSRGDNAYSGNTIYF; DNA: TGCGCCAGCAGCCGAGGGGACAATGCCTACTCTGGAAACACCATATATTTT
D: TRBD1; V: TRBV11-2; size: NA; J: TRBJ2-3; CDR3: CASSRQGRDTDTQYF; DNA: TGTGCCAGCAGCCGACAGGGAAGGGACACAGATACGCAGTATTTT
D: NA; V: TRBV7-8; size: NA; J: TRBJ1-5; CDR3: CASSLFRDQTSNQPQHF; DNA: TGTGCCAGCAGCTTATTCAGGGACCAAACCTCCAATCAGCCCCAGCATTTT
D: NA; V: TRBV6-2/TRBV6-3; size: NA; J: TRBJ1-2; CDR3: CASSPGTNYGYTF; DNA: TGTGCCAGCAGCCCAGGGACAAACTATGGCTACACCTTC
D: NA; V: TRBV2; size: NA; J: TRBJ2-5; CDR3: CASSERGETQYF; DNA: TGTGCCAGCAGTGAGAGGGGAGAGACCCAGTACTTC
D: NA; V: TRBV2; size: NA; J: TRBJ2-3; CDR3: CASSSQGRSTDTQYF; DNA: TGTGCCAGCAGTTCACAGGGGAGGAGTACAGATACGCAGTATTTT
D: TRBD1; V: TRBV28; size: NA; J: TRBJ1-4; CDR3: CASRSGTGGPNEKLFF; DNA: TGTGCCAGCAGATCCGGGACAGGGGGGCCTAATGAAAAACTGTTTTTT
D: TRBD1; V: TRBV18; size: NA; J: TRBJ1-6; CDR3: CASSAGTVLSPLHF; DNA: TGTGCCAGCTCAGCCGGGACAGTTTTATCACCCCTCCACTTT
D: NA; V: TRBV5-1; size: NA; J: TRBJ2-1; CDR3: CASSLGATTYNEQFF; DNA: TGCGCCAGCAGCTTGGGGGCTACTACCTACAATGAGCAGTTCTTC
D: NA; V: TRBV18; size: few; J: TRBJ1-1; CDR3: CASQRQSVRGLNTEAFF; DNA: TGTGCCAGCCAACGACAATCGGTAAGGGGTTTAAACACTGAAGCTTTCTTT
D: NA; V: TRBV6-4; size: NA; J: TRBJ1-2; CDR3: CASSQTWNYGYTF; DNA: TGTGCCAGCAGTCAGACCTGGAACTATGGCTACACCTTC
D: NA; V: TRBV19; size: NA; J: TRBJ1-1; CDR3: CASSLEGGYPEAFF; DNA: TGTGCCAGTAGCCTAGAGGGAGGGTACCCTGAAGCTTTCTTT
D: NA; V: TRBV5-1; size: few; J: TRBJ1-5; CDR3: CASSLEGQNNQPQHF; DNA: TGCGCCAGCAGCTTGGAGGGGCAGAACAATCAGCCCCAGCATTTT
D: NA; V: TRBV6-1; size: NA; J: TRBJ2-3; CDR3: CASSEARKDTQYF; DNA: TGTGCCAGCAGTGAAGCTCGGAAGGATACGCAGTATTTT
D: TRBD2; V: TRBV4-2; size: few; J: TRBJ2-1; CDR3: CASSQDPPLAGRSYNEQFF; DNA: TGTGCCAGCAGCCAAGATCCCCCTTTAGCGGGAAGATCCTACAATGAGCAGTTCTTC
D: NA; V: TRBV7-2; size: NA; J: TRBJ1-2; CDR3: CASSLLPYGYTF; DNA: TGTGCCAGCAGCCTCCTCCCCTATGGCTACACCTTC
D: NA; V: TRBV5-6; size: once; J: TRBJ1-2; CDR3: CASSRYNYGYTF; DNA: TGTGCCAGCAGCCGATACAACTATGGCTACACCTTC
D: TRBD1; V: TRBV10-3; size: NA; J: TRBJ1-1; CDR3: CAISEGQGKGAFF; DNA: TGTGCCATCAGTGAGGGACAGGGGAAGGGAGCTTTCTTT
D: NA; V: TRBV7-8; size: NA; J: TRBJ2-7; CDR3: CASSLGLAVDYEQYF; DNA: TGTGCCAGCAGCTTAGGATTAGCAGTAGACTACGAGCAGTACTTC
D: NA; V: TRBV5-5; size: NA; J: TRBJ1-3; CDR3: CASSLEITGGNTIYF; DNA: TGTGCCAGCAGTTTAGAGATAACGGGTGGAAACACCATATATTTT
D: TRBD1; V: TRBV7-9; size: NA; J: TRBJ1-2; CDR3: CASSPDRVNGYTF; DNA: TGTGCCAGCAGCCCGGACAGGGTCAATGGCTACACCTTC
D: NA; V: TRBV4-3; size: NA; J: TRBJ1-5; CDR3: CASSHTTGSNQPQHF; DNA: TGCGCCAGCAGCCACACTACAGGTAGCAATCAGCCCCAGCATTTT
D: NA; V: TRBV5-1; size: NA; J: TRBJ2-3; CDR3: CASSPAPDSRTDTQYF; DNA: TGCGCCAGCAGCCCAGCCCCCGACAGTAGAACAGATACGCAGTATTTT
D: TRBD1; V: TRBV6-5; size: once; J: TRBJ2-1; CDR3: CASRSGTGVWNEQFF; DNA: TGTGCCAGCAGATCCGGGACAGGGGTGTGGAATGAGCAGTTCTTC
D: NA; V: TRBV5-1; size: once; J: TRBJ1-1; CDR3: CASSNEVGVSFF; DNA: TGCGCCAGCAGCAATGAGGTCGGGGTGTCTTTCTTT
D: NA; V: TRBV5-1; size: NA; J: TRBJ1-1; CDR3: CASSFRALDTEAFF; DNA: TGCGCCAGCAGCTTCCGGGCTCTGGATACTGAAGCTTTCTTT
D: NA; V: TRBV2; size: NA; J: TRBJ2-2; CDR3: CASNYSPNTGELFF; DNA: TGTGCCAGCAATTATTCCCCGAACACCGGGGAGCTGTTTTTT
D: TRBD1; V: TRBV4-3; size: once; J: TRBJ1-5; CDR3: CASSQDRTGFTPQHF; DNA: TGCGCCAGCAGCCAAGATAGGACAGGTTTTACGCCCCAGCATTTT
D: NA; V: TRBV5-1; size: NA; J: TRBJ2-1; CDR3: CASSSEDREQFF; DNA: TGCGCCAGCAGCTCAGAGGATCGGGAGCAGTTCTTC
D: NA; V: TRBV21-1; size: NA; J: TRBJ2-7; CDR3: CASSNPTPGHVYEQYF; DNA: TGTGCCAGCAGCAACCCAACACCGGGACATGTCTACGAGCAGTACTTC
D: NA; V: TRBV6-2/TRBV6-3; size: once; J: TRBJ1-1; CDR3: CASSYTGANAEAFF; DNA: TGTGCCAGCAGTTACACGGGGGCGAACGCTGAAGCTTTCTTT
D: NA; V: TRBV6-6; size: once; J: TRBJ1-4; CDR3: CASRRGQISATNEKLFF; DNA: TGTGCCAGCAGACGAGGACAGATCAGCGCAACTAATGAAAAACTGTTTTTT
D: NA; V: TRBV7-2; size: NA; J: TRBJ1-1; CDR3: CASSPDPNEAFF; DNA: TGTGCCAGCAGCCCGGACCCAAATGAAGCTTTCTTT
D: NA; V: TRBV7-6; size: once; J: TRBJ2-5; CDR3: CASSLGGQTSMAQYF; DNA: TGTGCCAGCAGCTTAGGTGGACAAACCAGCATGGCCCAGTACTTC
D: TRBD1; V: TRBV24-1; size: many; J: TRBJ2-1; CDR3: CATSPGTGRSYNEQFF; DNA: TGTGCCACCAGTCCCGGGACAGGACGCTCCTACAATGAGCAGTTCTTC
D: NA; V: TRBV21-1; size: NA; J: TRBJ2-4; CDR3: CASIGTSGRPSGDIQYF; DNA: TGTGCCAGCATAGGGACTAGCGGGAGGCCGTCCGGAGACATTCAGTACTTC
D: NA; V: TRBV20-1; size: NA; J: TRBJ1-2; CDR3: CSAPAGGGYTF; DNA: TGCAGTGCTCCCGCGGGGGGCGGCTACACCTTC
D: NA; V: TRBV7-6; size: NA; J: TRBJ1-5; CDR3: CASSLMEGPNQPQHF; DNA: TGTGCCAGCAGCTTAATGGAGGGCCCCAATCAGCCCCAGCATTTT
D: TRBD1; V: TRBV11-3; size: once; J: TRBJ2-7; CDR3: CASSLSTGVGEQYF; DNA: TGTGCCAGCAGCTTAAGCACAGGGGTAGGAGAGCAGTACTTC
D: TRBD1; V: TRBV5-1; size: few; J: TRBJ2-6; CDR3: CASSLDIVTGGEGANVLTF; DNA: TGCGCCAGCAGCTTGGATATCGTGACAGGGGGCGAGGGGGCCAACGTCCTGACTTTC
D: NA; V: TRBV7-8; size: few; J: TRBJ2-1; CDR3: CASSLGGRGNEQFF; DNA: TGTGCCAGCAGCTTAGGAGGGAGGGGGAATGAGCAGTTCTTC
D: TRBD1; V: TRBV27; size: NA; J: TRBJ1-2; CDR3: CASRTGQSYGYTF; DNA: TGTGCCAGCAGAACGGGACAGTCCTATGGCTACACCTTC
D: TRBD2; V: TRBV6-4; size: NA; J: TRBJ2-1; CDR3: CASSEEAGGNEQFF; DNA: TGTGCCAGCAGTGAAGAGGCGGGGGGCAATGAGCAGTTCTTC
D: NA; V: TRBV3-1/TRBV3-2; size: NA; J: TRBJ1-2; CDR3: CASSQGVWVGGSGYTF; DNA: TGTGCCAGCAGCCAAGGTGTGTGGGTCGGAGGCTCTGGCTACACCTTC
D: NA; V: TRBV12-3/TRBV12-4; size: NA; J: TRBJ2-5; CDR3: CASTPPEEETQYF; DNA: TGTGCCAGCACCCCGCCGGAAGAAGAGACCCAGTACTTC
D: NA; V: TRBV29-1; size: NA; J: TRBJ2-1; CDR3: CSVATGSFYNEQFF; DNA: TGCAGCGTCGCCACAGGGAGTTTCTACAATGAGCAGTTCTTC
D: TRBD2; V: TRBV10-2; size: NA; J: TRBJ2-7; CDR3: CASSVVTSGNHEQYF; DNA: TGCGCCAGCAGTGTGGTGACTAGCGGGAACCACGAGCAGTACTTC
D: NA; V: TRBV6-5; size: once; J: TRBJ2-1; CDR3: CASSPTPPNEQFF; DNA: TGTGCCAGCAGTCCCACGCCCCCCAATGAGCAGTTCTTC
D: NA; V: TRBV20-1; size: NA; J: TRBJ1-5; CDR3: CSASVPGSPNSNQPQHF; DNA: TGCAGTGCTAGTGTTCCCGGGAGCCCGAATAGCAATCAGCCCCAGCATTTT